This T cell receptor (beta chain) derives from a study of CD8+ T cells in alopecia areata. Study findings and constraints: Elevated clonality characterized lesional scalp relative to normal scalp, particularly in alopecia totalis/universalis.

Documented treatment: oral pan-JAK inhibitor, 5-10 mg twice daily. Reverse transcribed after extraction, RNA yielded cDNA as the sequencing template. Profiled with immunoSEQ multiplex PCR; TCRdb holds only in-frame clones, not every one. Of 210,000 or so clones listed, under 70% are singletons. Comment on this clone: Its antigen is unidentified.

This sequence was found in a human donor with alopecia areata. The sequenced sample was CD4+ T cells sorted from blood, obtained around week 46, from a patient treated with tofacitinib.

CDR3 protein: CASSLARGTSYEQYF. The CDR3 DNA follows: TGTGCCAGCAGCTTGGCCAGGGGAACCTCCTACGAGCAGTACTTC. V is TRBV5-6 and J is TRBJ2-7, with a weak D call TRBD1 (6 bases). The CDR3 has 15 residues. V lost 0 bases and J 0 bases, leaving 10 bases between the germline ends. The germline V gene has CDR1 SGHDT and CDR2 YYEEEE. Together with reference TRBV5-6 and TRBJ2-7, the CDR3 gives the full variable domain: DAGVTQSPTHLIKTRGQQVTLRCSPKSGHDTVSWYQQALGQGPQFIFQYYEEEERQRGNFPDRFSGHQFPNYSSELNVNALLLGDSALYLCASSLARGTSYEQYFGPGTRLTVT.